A selection of T cell receptor beta chains follows, all from one sample in a study of blood T cells in healthy people across ages. TCRdb re-called the 5' RACE reads through MiXCR, storing one row per CDR3 protein. The sample gives 650,000 to 1,000,000 distinct CDR3 sequences, roughly 34% of which show up once; roughly 13% is in the top ten. The sequencing input was blood. Every receptor here comes from a man between 18 and 35 years old in good health. Both conserved end residues are part of each CDR3. Fields, in order: D gene, V gene, clone size, J gene, CDR3 DNA, CDR3 protein. The D gene is left open where the match is weak. Clone size is given for some rows only: seen once, a few or many times, or a class if the clone is expanded.

>-|TRBV7-2|many|TRBJ2-7
TGTGCCAGCAGCTTAGTGAGGGTCTACGAGCAGTACTTC
CASSLVRVYEQYF
>-|TRBV29-1|many|TRBJ1-2
TGCAGCGTTCCAACAGGGAACTATGGCTACACCTTC
CSVPTGNYGYTF
>-|TRBV7-2|-|TRBJ1-1
TGTGCCAGCAGCCCGGGCCGCAGGTGTGATGCTTTCTTT
CASSPGRRCDAFF
>TRBD1|TRBV13|few|TRBJ2-6
TGTGCCAGCAGCGTCGGACAGGTCTCTGGGGCCAACGTCCTGACTTTC
CASSVGQVSGANVLTF
>-|TRBV12-3/TRBV12-4|few|TRBJ2-7
TGTGCCAGCAGTTTTTCAGGGAGCGAGCAGTACTTC
CASSFSGSEQYF
>TRBD1|TRBV27|-|TRBJ2-5
TGTGCCAGCAGTTTAGGGACAGTTCGCCAAGAGACCCAGTACTTC
CASSLGTVRQETQYF
>-|TRBV20-1|-|TRBJ1-2
TGCAGTGCTAGAGATGATGGGCGGGCGGGGCTTGGTAACTATGGCTACACCTTC
CSARDDGRAGLGNYGYTF
>-|TRBV4-1|few|TRBJ2-4
TGCGCCAGCAGCCAAGAAACAGGTTTTTGGAACATTCAGTACTTC
CASSQETGFWNIQYF
>-|TRBV29-1|-|TRBJ2-2
TGCAGCGGGGGGGCGGGGTCGACCTCCGGGGAGCTGTTTTTT
CSGGAGSTSGELFF
>-|TRBV2|-|TRBJ1-2
TGTGCCAGCACCTTAGAGACAGGAGGGTCTGGCTACACCTTC
CASTLETGGSGYTF
>-|TRBV5-1|few|TRBJ1-2
TGCGCCAGCAGCTCGGAAGGACTGTCCGGGTATGGCTACACCTTC
CASSSEGLSGYGYTF
>-|TRBV7-2|-|TRBJ1-1
TGTGCCAGCAGCTTACTTCTGCCTGAAGCTTTCTTT
CASSLLLPEAFF
>-|TRBV30|-|TRBJ2-3
TGTGCCTGGAGCGCGGTATCGGGGGCCCCAGATACGCAGTATTTT
CAWSAVSGAPDTQYF
>-|TRBV12-3/TRBV12-4|few|TRBJ1-2
TGTGCCACCCTGGGGGCGGAACCTTCTAACTATGGCTACACCTTC
CATLGAEPSNYGYTF
>-|TRBV6-6|few|TRBJ1-1
TGTGCCAGCAGAGAGAGATCCGGGACGGGTGAAGCTTTCTTT
CASRERSGTGEAFF
>TRBD1|TRBV4-1|-|TRBJ2-2
TGCGCCAGCAGCCAGCGGGGACAGGGGAACACCGGGGAGCTGTTTTTT
CASSQRGQGNTGELFF
>-|TRBV20-1|-|TRBJ1-1
TGCAGTGCTAGACTTGCCGGGATGAACACTGAAGCTTTCTTT
CSARLAGMNTEAFF
>TRBD1|TRBV24-1|-|TRBJ2-3
TGTGCCACTACCGGGACAGGGGGCCGTGGCACAGATACGCAGTATTTT
CATTGTGGRGTDTQYF
>TRBD1|TRBV25-1|-|TRBJ1-2
TGTGCCAGCAGTGAGTTGGGACAGAGTTATGGCTACACCTTC
CASSELGQSYGYTF
>-|TRBV12-3/TRBV12-4|few|TRBJ1-1
TGTGCCAGCAGCAGGTCGTGGGGGCTGGACACTGAAGCTTTCTTT
CASSRSWGLDTEAFF
>-|TRBV25-1|many|TRBJ2-7
TGTGCCAGCAGTCGTCTAGGAACCTACGAGCAGTACTTC
CASSRLGTYEQYF
>TRBD1|TRBV7-9|-|TRBJ2-7
TGTGCCAGCAGTTACGGGACAGGGGATAACAATGAGCAGTACTTC
CASSYGTGDNNEQYF
>-|TRBV21-1|-|TRBJ2-2
TGTGCCAGCAGCATCAGGGTGAACACCGGGGAGCTGTTTTTT
CASSIRVNTGELFF
>-|TRBV14|-|TRBJ1-1
TGTGCCAGCAGCCAATGGGGTATAGGAAACACTGAAGCTTTCTTT
CASSQWGIGNTEAFF
>TRBD1|TRBV6-2/TRBV6-3|-|TRBJ1-4
TGTGCCAGCCTCCCACAGGGGATCACTAATGAAAAACTGTTTTTT
CASLPQGITNEKLFF
>-|TRBV7-2|-|TRBJ1-2
TGTGCCAGCAGCTTAGGGCAGAATGAGGGCTACACCTTC
CASSLGQNEGYTF
>-|TRBV9|-|TRBJ1-1
TGTGCCAGCAGCGTATTGGAGAACACTGAAGCTTTCTTT
CASSVLENTEAFF